This passage covers 8 T cell receptor beta chains from one sample sequenced in a study of human T cells and chemical hapten exposure. From the RACE reads, TCRdb called clonotypes with MiXCR, one entry per CDR3 protein. The sample includes 80,000 to 95,000 distinct CDR3 sequences, around 9.5% of them seen just once. Time point reported: pre-sensitization, week 0. Treatment reported: therapeutic diphenylcyclopropenone sensitization with weekly scalp DPC. Material: whole blood, obtained in connection with sensitization to the hapten diphenylcyclopropenone (DPC). Source of these receptors: a woman aged 40 to 50 with alopecia areata. Some clones in this sample may be carry-over from other donors' samples.

The chain uses TRBV29-1 and TRBJ2-5, with unresolved D. Trimming removed 3 bases at V and 4 bases at J, with 9 bases between. The CDR3 consists of 12 residues. CDR1 SQVTM and CDR2 ANQGSEA come from the germline V gene. This chain's CDR3 is CSVDALGETQYF. The CDR3 nucleotides are TGCAGCGTTGACGCGCTAGGAGAGACCCAGTACTTC. The whole variable domain, remainder taken from reference TRBV29-1 and TRBJ2-5, is SAVISQKPSRDICQRGTSLTIQCQVDSQVTMMFWYRQQPGQSLTLIATANQGSEATYESGFVIDKFPISRPNLTFSTLTVSNMSPEDSSIYLCSVDALGETQYFGPGTRLLVL.

CDR3 nucleotide sequence: TGCAGCGTTGAAGGGGGCCTGGGAGGTGAAGCTTTCTTT. Its protein is CSVEGGLGGEAFF. The chain has TRBV29-1 and TRBJ1-1, with D tentatively TRBD1 (5 bases). Looked up from germline, CDR1 is SQVTM and CDR2 is ANQGSEA. CDR3 length equals 13 residues. Trimming pared 1 base from V and 7 bases from J, leaving 13 bases between.

This clonotype showed up many times. The gene calls are TRBV7-3 and TRBJ2-5; D perhaps matches TRBD2 (6 bases). V lost 2 bases, J lost 1 base, and 8 bases lay in between. Germline V gene data show CDR1 as SGHTA and CDR2 as FQGTGA. The CDR3 loop spans 14 amino acids. CDR3 sequence: CASSLGDFQETQYF. CDR3 nucleotide sequence: TGTGCCAGCAGCTTAGGGGACTTCCAAGAGACCCAGTACTTC.

The rearrangement links TRBV6-6 to TRBJ1-2; perhaps TRBD1 as D (5 bases). Trimming shortened V by 8 bases and J by 4 bases, and 17 bases separated the two germline ends. The CDR3 consists of 14 residues. Looked up from germline, CDR1 is MNHNY and CDR2 is SVGAGI (reference sequence). CDR3 nucleotides: TGTGCCAGCGGGGATGCAGGGCTAGTCTATGGCTACACCTTC. It translates to CASGDAGLVYGYTF.

This clonotype was counted many times. The chain has TRBV7-9 and TRBJ2-4, with D hard to call. CDR3 length: 12 amino acids. Germline assignment: CDR1 SEHNR and CDR2 FQNEAQ (reference sequence). Trimming left V 5 bases short and J 8 bases short, with 10 bases between. The DNA of the CDR3 is TGTGCCAGCAGCCGTAGATTAGACATTCAGTACTTC. Protein: CASSRRLDIQYF. Filled out from reference TRBV7-9 and TRBJ2-4, the complete variable domain reads DTGVSQNPRHKITKRGQNVTFRCDPISEHNRLYWYRQTLGQGPEFLTYFQNEAQLEKSRLLSDRFSAERPKGSFSTLEIQRTEQGDSAMYLCASSRRLDIQYFGAGTRLSVL.

This clonotype appeared many times. The chain employs TRBV19 and TRBJ2-1; the match to TRBD2 covers 16 bases. Unmatched junction bases numbered 1, after V lost 5 bases and J lost 3 bases. This CDR3 spans 16 amino acids. The germline V gene encodes CDR1 LNHDA and CDR2 SQIVND (reference sequence). CDR3 DNA sequence: TGTGCCAGTAGTGGGACTAGCGGGGGGGACTACAATGAGCAGTTCTTC. This translates into CASSGTSGGDYNEQFF.

This clonotype was counted a few times. The genes are TRBV7-2 and TRBJ2-1, with D perhaps matching TRBD2 (6 bases). The CDR3 has 16 amino acids. The ends were cut back, 3 bases at V and 2 bases at J, with 14 bases in the middle. Germline assignment: CDR1 SGHTA and CDR2 FQGNSA. DNA for the CDR3: TGTGCCAGCAGCTTTTCTGGACCGGGGGCCTACAATGAGCAGTTCTTC. This translates into CASSFSGPGAYNEQFF.

This clonotype was counted only a few times. This chain uses TRBV7-2 with TRBJ1-2; no definite D call. V lost 1 base to trimming and J lost 4 bases, with 13 bases between them. The germline V gene has CDR1 SGHTA and CDR2 FQGNSA. The CDR3 consists of 15 residues. CDR3 sequence (DNA): TGTGCCAGCAGCTTAGGGACGGTTCCTTCCTATGGCTACACCTTC. Residues: CASSLGTVPSYGYTF.